Below are 10 T cell receptor beta chains sequenced from a single sample in a study of identical twins. TCRdb reprocessed the 5' RACE reads via MiXCR and lists one record per CDR3 protein. The sample holds fewer than 800,000 distinct CDR3 sequences, just over 7% seen once. These same data were also listed under a study on yellow fever vaccine responses in identical twins.

Sequencing was done on a sample of PBMCs. Receptor source: a woman aged 18-29 years in good health.

The sample holds many counts of this clonotype. The chain employs TRBV12-3 or TRBV12-4 and TRBJ2-2; 8 nucleotides align to TRBD1. The CDR3 covers 15 residues. J lost 4 bases, V lost 6 bases, and 7 bases had no gene match. CDR3: CASSPDRGPTGELFF. CDR3 DNA: TGTGCCAGCAGCCCTGACAGGGGACCCACCGGGGAGCTGTTTTTT.

In this sample, this clonotype turned up a few times. The chain is built from TRBV3-1 and TRBJ1-1; D may be TRBD1 (6 bases). This CDR3 comprises 16 residues. Trimming shortened V by 0 bases and J by 1 base, and 12 bases separated the two germline ends. Per germline, CDR1 LGHDT and CDR2 YNNKEL (reference sequence). CDR3 region: CASSQENWGQNTEAFF. The CDR3 region has the DNA TGTGCCAGCAGCCAAGAGAATTGGGGGCAGAACACTGAAGCTTTCTTT.

The chain recombines TRBV5-1 with TRBJ2-7, with a possible D match to TRBD1 (6 bases). Germline loops: CDR1 SGHRS, CDR2 YFSETQ. Trimming took 2 bases from V and 5 from J, leaving 17 bases between them. CDR3 length: 15 residues. CDR3 region: CASSFNREKGDEQYF. The CDR3 DNA is TGCGCCAGCAGCTTCAACAGGGAAAAGGGCGACGAGCAGTACTTC.

This clonotype was counted only a few times. The V call is TRBV2, the J call TRBJ1-1, with unresolved D. The CDR3 covers 13 residues. The germline gives CDR1 SNHLY, CDR2 FYNNEI. V lost 7 bases to trimming and J lost 7 bases, with 16 bases between them. The CDR3 region is CASMGTGIGEAFF. In DNA, the CDR3 is TGTGCCAGCATGGGTACGGGGATTGGTGAAGCTTTCTTT. The variable domain in full, completed from reference TRBV2 and TRBJ1-1, reads EPEVTQTPSHQVTQMGQEVILRCVPISNHLYFYWYRQILGQKVEFLVSFYNNEISEKSEIFDDQFSVERPDGSNFTLKIRSTKLEDSAMYFCASMGTGIGEAFFGQGTRLTVV.

This clonotype was found once. This clone may be a read error of a much larger clone one base away. CDR3 residues: CATIDQRDRTYNEQFF. CDR3 coding DNA: TGTGCCACCATTGATCAGAGGGACAGGACCTACAATGAGCAGTTCTTC. The rearrangement joins TRBV24-1 to TRBJ2-1; 8 bases map to TRBD1. This CDR3 has 16 amino acids. CDR1 is KGHDR, CDR2 SFDVKD, per germline.

A few counts support this clonotype. The chain carries TRBV20-1 and TRBJ2-7; the match to TRBD1 covers 11 bases. The CDR3 loop spans 16 amino acids. Germline CDR1 reads DFQATT; CDR2 reads SNEGSKA (reference sequence). V lost 2 bases and J lost 3; bases outside the gene matches: 9. The CDR3 nucleotides are TGCAGTGCTAGACCGTACGGACAGGGGGCGGTCTACGAGCAGTACGTC. Amino acid sequence: CSARPYGQGAVYEQYV.

Remarks on this clonotype: One end of the junction varies from germline; a read error may be responsible. V is TRBV27 and J is TRBJ2-1; maybe TRBD2 (6 bases). Looked up from germline, CDR1 is MNHEY and CDR2 is SMNVEV (reference sequence). CDR3 length: 14 residues. CDR3 DNA sequence: TGTGCCAGCAGTTTTCCGGGGGTGGGGAATGGGCAGTTCTTC. Translation: CASSFPGVGNGQFF.

The rearrangement uses TRBV20-1 and TRBJ2-4; 10 bases align to TRBD1. The CDR3 contains 14 residues. Germline-derived CDR1 and CDR2 are DFQATT and SNEGSKA (reference sequence). V lost 0 bases to trimming and J lost 8 bases; unmatched junction nucleotides: 4. The CDR3 DNA reads TGCAGTGCTAGAGAACCGGGACAGGGGCACATTCAGTACTTC. Protein product: CSAREPGQGHIQYF.

This clonotype was seen repeatedly, ten times or more. This sequence joins TRBV29-1 and TRBJ2-3; the D is unclear. The germline CDR1 and CDR2 sequences are SQVTM and ANQGSEA. The CDR3 loop spans 11 amino acids. The ends were cut back, 5 bases at V and 1 base at J, with 4 bases in the middle. CDR3 residues: CSVRGTDTQYF. In DNA, the CDR3 is TGCAGCGTTCGGGGCACAGATACGCAGTATTTT.

This clonotype was seen ten or more times. The chain has TRBV29-1 and TRBJ2-3, with 7 bases fitting TRBD1. J was trimmed by 1 base and V by 7 bases; bases with no gene match: 8. This CDR3 is 14 amino acids long. In germline, CDR1 is SQVTM, CDR2 ANQGSEA. The CDR3: CSAPQGFGTDTQYF. The DNA of the CDR3 is TGCAGCGCCCCACAGGGGTTTGGCACAGATACGCAGTATTTT.